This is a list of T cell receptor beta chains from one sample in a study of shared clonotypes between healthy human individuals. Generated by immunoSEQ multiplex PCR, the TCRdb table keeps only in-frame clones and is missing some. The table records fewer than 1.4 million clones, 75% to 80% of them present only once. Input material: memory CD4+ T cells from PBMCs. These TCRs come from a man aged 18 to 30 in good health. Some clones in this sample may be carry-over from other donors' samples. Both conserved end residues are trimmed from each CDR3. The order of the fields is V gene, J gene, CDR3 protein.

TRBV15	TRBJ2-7	ATSRGHALEYEQY
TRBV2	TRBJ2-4	ASSAREAKNIQY
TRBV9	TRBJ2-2	ASSGGTSGRPGTGELF
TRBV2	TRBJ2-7	ASSPGQGVHEQY
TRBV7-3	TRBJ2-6	ASSLSTTGGSLGSGANVLT
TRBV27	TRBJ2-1	ASRGSWGNEQF
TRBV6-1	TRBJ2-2	ASSEGSTNTGELF
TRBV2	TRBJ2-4	ASSEGELLAKNIQY
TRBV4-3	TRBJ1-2	ASSQLGGPDYGYT
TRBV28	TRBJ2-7	ASSFPLGQDYEQY
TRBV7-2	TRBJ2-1	ASSFSAGLYNEQF
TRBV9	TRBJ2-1	ASSVLVGGYNEQF
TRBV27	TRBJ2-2	ASSLSKPGELF
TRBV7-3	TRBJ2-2	ASSLRDYPNTGELF
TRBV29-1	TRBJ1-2	SVAGQGSNYGYT
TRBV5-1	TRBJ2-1	ASSSTRGAGSSEQF
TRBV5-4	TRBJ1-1	ASSPSTENTEAF
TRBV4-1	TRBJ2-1	ASSQKGGGPRTTQF
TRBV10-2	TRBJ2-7	ASSVIRQGAMDEQY
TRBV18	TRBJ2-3	ASSPMAATDTQY
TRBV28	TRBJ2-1	ASRRDSPEQF
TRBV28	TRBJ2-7	ASSPRTGTSYEQY
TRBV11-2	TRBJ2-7	ASSKLGTEHPNEQY
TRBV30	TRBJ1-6	AWNRPVSPLH
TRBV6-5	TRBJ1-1	ASSYSYNTEAF
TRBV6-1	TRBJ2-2	ASSEWGAGTGELF
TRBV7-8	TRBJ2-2	ASSFPIRGRNTGELF
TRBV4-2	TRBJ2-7	ASSYRTATLSYEQY
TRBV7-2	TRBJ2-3	ASSLALIDTQY